The source of this T cell receptor (beta chain) is a study of T cell repertoires in cytomegalovirus infection. Comments on this clonotype: An end of the junction does not agree with germline; a read error may underlie this.

MiXCR, applied by TCRdb to the reads, yields one record per CDR3 protein. This sample carries 560,000 or so distinct CDR3 sequences, 15% to 20% of them seen once, and the ten largest clones take about 24%. Germline assignment: CDR1 SGHTA and CDR2 FQGTGA. The CDR3 loop spans 16 amino acids. The source of this sequence is a human donor in good health (CMV status not recorded). Some clones in this sample may be carry-over from other donors' samples. The chain combines TRBV7-3 with TRBJ1-2, with D maybe TRBD1 (6 bases). The sample taken for sequencing was CD8+ T cells from PBMCs. CDR3 nucleotides: TGTGCAAGCAGCCGAATCCGGGACACCTTGAACTATGGCTACACCTTC. This gives the protein CASSRIRDTLNYGYTF.